This record concerns one T cell receptor beta chain sequence. The record originates from a study of blood T cell repertoires in COVID-19. As for the study in general: Donors in the United States, Italy and Spain gave samples during acute or convalescent COVID-19. T cells, B-cell-depleted T cells, or PBMCs supplied cDNA or gDNA.

Germline values: CDR1 SGHRS, CDR2 YFSETQ. Trimming took off 4 bases at V and 5 bases at J, with 22 bases between the two ends. CDR3 size: 17 residues. How the authors handled the data: Amplifying reference gene primers gave estimates of nucleated cell counts. The table came from immunoSEQ multiplex PCR; TCRdb's copy has only in-frame clones and leaves some out. V and J calls and clone size are those listed in that table; D and trimming were worked out from the DNA. Counted here are 250,000 to 300,000 clones, roughly 90% occurring once; the ten biggest clones make up roughly 2.2%. The chain joins TRBV5-1 to TRBJ2-1, with D possibly TRBD2 on 5 matching bases. The sequence derives from a man aged 50 to 60 with acute or convalescent COVID-19. The sequencing input was peripheral blood. In nucleotides, the CDR3 is TGCGCCAGCAGCCCGAGAGGGTCACGGAATTTCGACAATGAGCAGTTCTTC. It yields the protein CASSPRGSRNFDNEQFF.